The source of this TCR beta chain is a study of Ad26.COV2.S vaccination and SARS-CoV-2 variants. As for the study in general: A COV1001 Ad26.COV2.S trial-arm participant provided the sample. Once, or twice with 56 days between doses, Ad26.COV2.S was given intramuscularly. Findings and caveats of the study: Placebo recipients showed lower spike-specific TCR breadth than vaccinees. Analyses that measured TCR breadth and depth may have underestimated total T cell responses.

TCRdb's table, derived via immunoSEQ multiplex PCR, lists solely in-frame clones and lacks some. Of some 480,000 clones listed, roughly 89% are singletons. Per germline, CDR1 KGHDR and CDR2 SFDVKD. Trimming removed 4 bases from V and 1 base from J; junction bases left unmatched: 5. There are 16 residues in the CDR3. Stated treatment: around 19 received Ad26.COV2.S at low or high dose, single or two shots; 5 received placebo; per-sample allocation not given. After the first vaccine or placebo injection, samples were drawn on day 63. Remarks on this clone: Its antigen is unidentified.

The chain is built from TRBV24-1 and TRBJ2-3, with TRBD2 matching over 9 bases. Sequenced here: peripheral blood, sampled in a trial of Ad26.COV2.S vaccine versus placebo. The clonotype comes from a person aged 18-65 years who received the Ad26.COV2.S COVID-19 vaccine or a placebo. In DNA form, the CDR3 reads TGTGCCACCAGTGACTTGGGACTAGCTCGCACAGATACGCAGTATTTT. Translated: CATSDLGLARTDTQYF.